Described below is a single T cell receptor (beta chain) sequence and its context. The data belong to a study of control samples from healthy donors and cancer patients. The method was immunoSEQ multiplex PCR; TCRdb's version includes in-frame clones alone and lacks a portion of them. The sample holds 90,000 to 110,000 clones, 83% seen once. The TCR originated in a woman aged 45-59 years in good health. Sequencing used blood.

DNA of the CDR3: TGTGCCAGCAGCCATCCCCAGGGGCGGGGGGGTGGCTACACCTTC. Translating it yields CASSHPQGRGGGYTF. The rearrangement joins TRBV14 to TRBJ1-2, with a possible D match to TRBD1 (6 bases). The CDR3 contains 15 residues. V shed 3 bases and J shed 7 bases, with 18 bases lying between them. Germline V CDR1 and CDR2: SGHDN, FVKESK.